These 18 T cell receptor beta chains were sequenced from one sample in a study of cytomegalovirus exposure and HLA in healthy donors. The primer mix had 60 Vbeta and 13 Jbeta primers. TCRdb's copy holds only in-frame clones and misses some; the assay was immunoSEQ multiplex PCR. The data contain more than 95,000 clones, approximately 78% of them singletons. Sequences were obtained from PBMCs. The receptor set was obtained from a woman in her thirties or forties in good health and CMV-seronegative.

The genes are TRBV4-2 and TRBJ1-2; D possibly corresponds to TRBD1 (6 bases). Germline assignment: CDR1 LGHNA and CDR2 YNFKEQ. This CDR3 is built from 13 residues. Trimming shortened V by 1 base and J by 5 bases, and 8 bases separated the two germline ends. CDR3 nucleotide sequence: TGTGCCAGCAGCCAAGGGACAGTTTATGGCTACACCTTC. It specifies CASSQGTVYGYTF.

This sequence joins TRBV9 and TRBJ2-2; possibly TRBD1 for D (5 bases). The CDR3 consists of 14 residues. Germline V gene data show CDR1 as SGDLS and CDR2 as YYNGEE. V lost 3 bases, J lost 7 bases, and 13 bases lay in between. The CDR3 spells CASSGHSGYGELFF. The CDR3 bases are TGTGCCAGCAGCGGACATTCAGGGTACGGGGAGCTGTTTTTT.

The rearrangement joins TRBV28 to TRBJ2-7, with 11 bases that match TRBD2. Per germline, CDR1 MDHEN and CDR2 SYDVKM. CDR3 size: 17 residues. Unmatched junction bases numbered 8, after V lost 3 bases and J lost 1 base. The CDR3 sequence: CASSFLPLAGGSYEQYF. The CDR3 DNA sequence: TGTGCCAGCAGTTTCCTCCCATTAGCGGGAGGGTCCTACGAGCAGTACTTC.

CDR3 residues: CASSGLPGTGFNQPQHF. Here the CDR3 DNA reads TGTGCCAGTAGTGGCCTCCCCGGGACAGGATTCAATCAGCCCCAGCATTTT. V gene TRBV19 combines with J gene TRBJ1-5, with 8 bases fitting TRBD1. Looked up from germline, CDR1 is LNHDA and CDR2 is SQIVND (reference sequence). V was clipped by 5 bases and J by 3 bases; unmatched bases: 12. The CDR3 has 17 residues.

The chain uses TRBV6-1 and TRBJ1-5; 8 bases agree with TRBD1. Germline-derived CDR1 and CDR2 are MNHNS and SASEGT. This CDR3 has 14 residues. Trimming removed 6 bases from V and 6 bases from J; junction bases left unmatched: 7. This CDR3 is CASRSQGAGQPQHF. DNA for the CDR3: TGTGCCAGCAGAAGCCAGGGGGCCGGTCAGCCCCAGCATTTT.

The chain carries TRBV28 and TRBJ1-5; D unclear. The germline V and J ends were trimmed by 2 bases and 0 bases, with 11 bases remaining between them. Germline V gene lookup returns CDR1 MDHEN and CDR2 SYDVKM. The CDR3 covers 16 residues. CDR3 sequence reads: CASSLKDWYSNQPQHF. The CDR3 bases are TGTGCCAGCAGTTTAAAAGACTGGTATAGCAATCAGCCCCAGCATTTT.

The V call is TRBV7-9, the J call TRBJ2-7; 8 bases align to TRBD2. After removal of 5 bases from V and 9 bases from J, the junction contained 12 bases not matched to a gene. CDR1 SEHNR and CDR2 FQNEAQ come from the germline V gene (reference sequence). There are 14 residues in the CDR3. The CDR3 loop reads CASSTGRGNMRQYF. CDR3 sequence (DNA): TGTGCCAGCAGCACCGGGAGGGGCAACATGAGGCAGTACTTC.

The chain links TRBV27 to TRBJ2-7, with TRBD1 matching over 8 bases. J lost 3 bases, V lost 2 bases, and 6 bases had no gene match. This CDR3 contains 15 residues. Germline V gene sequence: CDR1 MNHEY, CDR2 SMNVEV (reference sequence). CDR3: CASSLKGDRGYEQYF. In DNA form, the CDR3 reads TGTGCCAGCAGTTTAAAGGGCGACAGGGGCTACGAGCAGTACTTC.

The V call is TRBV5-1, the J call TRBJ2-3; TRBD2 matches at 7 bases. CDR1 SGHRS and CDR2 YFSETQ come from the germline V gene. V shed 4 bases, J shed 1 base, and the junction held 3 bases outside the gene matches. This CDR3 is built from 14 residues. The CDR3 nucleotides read TGCGCCAGCAGCCGGGCGGGGGGCACAGATACGCAGTATTTT. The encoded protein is CASSRAGGTDTQYF.

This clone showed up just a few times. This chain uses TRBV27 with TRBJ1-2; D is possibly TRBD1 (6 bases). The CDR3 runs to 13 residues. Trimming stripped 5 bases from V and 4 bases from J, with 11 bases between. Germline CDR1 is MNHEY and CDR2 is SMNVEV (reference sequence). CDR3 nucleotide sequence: TGTGCCAGCAGTATGACAGGTCTCTATGGCTACACCTTC. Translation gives CASSMTGLYGYTF.

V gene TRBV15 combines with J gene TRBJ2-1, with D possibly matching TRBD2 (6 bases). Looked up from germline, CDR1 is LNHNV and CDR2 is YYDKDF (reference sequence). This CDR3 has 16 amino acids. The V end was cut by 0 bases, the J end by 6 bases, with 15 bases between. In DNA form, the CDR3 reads TGTGCCACCAGCAGAGAGTTAAGGCGGGATAGCAATGAGCAGTTCTTC. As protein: CATSRELRRDSNEQFF.

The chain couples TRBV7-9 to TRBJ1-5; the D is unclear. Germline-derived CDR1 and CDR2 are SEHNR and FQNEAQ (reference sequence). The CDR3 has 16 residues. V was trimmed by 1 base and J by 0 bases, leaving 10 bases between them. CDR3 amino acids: CASSLGVGASNQPQHF. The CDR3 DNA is TGTGCCAGCAGCTTAGGCGTCGGAGCTAGCAATCAGCCCCAGCATTTT.

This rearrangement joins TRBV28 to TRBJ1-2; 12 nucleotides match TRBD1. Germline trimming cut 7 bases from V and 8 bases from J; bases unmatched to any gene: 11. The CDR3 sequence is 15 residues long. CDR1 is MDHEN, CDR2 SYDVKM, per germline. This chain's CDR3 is CASITPGQGAVGYTF. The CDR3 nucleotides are TGTGCCAGCATTACCCCGGGACAGGGGGCGGTGGGCTACACCTTC.

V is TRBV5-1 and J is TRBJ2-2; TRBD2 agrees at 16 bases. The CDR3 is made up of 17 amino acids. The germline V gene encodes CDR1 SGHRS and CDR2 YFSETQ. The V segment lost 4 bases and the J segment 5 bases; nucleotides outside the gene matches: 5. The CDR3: CASSPGLAGGLTGELFF. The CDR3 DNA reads TGCGCCAGCAGCCCGGGACTAGCGGGAGGGCTAACCGGGGAGCTGTTTTTT.

The CDR3: CASSLAPRANTGELFF. The CDR3 coding sequence is TGCGCCAGCAGCTTGGCCCCACGGGCGAACACCGGGGAGCTGTTTTTT. The chain combines TRBV5-1 with TRBJ2-2; no clear D. The CDR3 loop spans 16 amino acids. Trimming removed 0 bases from V and 0 bases from J, with 9 bases in between. From germline, CDR1 is SGHRS and CDR2 YFSETQ.

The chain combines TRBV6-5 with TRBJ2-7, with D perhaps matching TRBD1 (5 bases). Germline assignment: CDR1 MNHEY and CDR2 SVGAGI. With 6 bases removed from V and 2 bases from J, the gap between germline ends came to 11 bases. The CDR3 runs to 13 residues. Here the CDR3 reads CASSQGSTYEQYF. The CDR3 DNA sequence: TGTGCCAGCAGCCAGGGTTCGACCTACGAGCAGTACTTC.

The CDR3 DNA is TGCGCCAGCAGCGACGGACTGGGTACAGATACGCAGTATTTT. This encodes CASSDGLGTDTQYF. This chain connects TRBV5-1 to TRBJ2-3; maybe TRBD2 (5 bases). V lost 4 bases to trimming and J lost 3 bases, with 12 bases between them. CDR1 SGHRS and CDR2 YFSETQ come from the germline V gene. The CDR3 has 14 residues.

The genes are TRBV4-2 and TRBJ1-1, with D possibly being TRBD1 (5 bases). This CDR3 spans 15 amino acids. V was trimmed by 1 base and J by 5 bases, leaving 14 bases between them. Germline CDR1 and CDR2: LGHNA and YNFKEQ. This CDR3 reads CASSQGEGVVTEAFF. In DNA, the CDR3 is TGTGCCAGCAGCCAAGGCGAAGGGGTCGTAACTGAAGCTTTCTTT.